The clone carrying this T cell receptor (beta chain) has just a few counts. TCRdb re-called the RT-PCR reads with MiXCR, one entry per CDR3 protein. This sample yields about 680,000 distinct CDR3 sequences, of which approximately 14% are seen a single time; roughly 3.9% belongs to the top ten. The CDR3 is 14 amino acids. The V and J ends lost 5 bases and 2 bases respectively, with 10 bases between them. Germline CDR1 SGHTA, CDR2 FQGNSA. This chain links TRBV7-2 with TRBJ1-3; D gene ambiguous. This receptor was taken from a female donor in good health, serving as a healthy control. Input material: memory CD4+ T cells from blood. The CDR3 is CASSPQVTGNTIYF. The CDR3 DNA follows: TGTGCCAGCAGCCCTCAGGTTACTGGAAACACCATATATTTT.